This T cell receptor beta chain was obtained from a study of blood T cells in healthy people across ages. V was pared by 4 bases and J by 4 bases, with 19 bases between. The CDR3 sequence is 16 residues long. The V gene's germline CDR1 is MNHEY and CDR2 SMNVEV (reference sequence). On this clonotype itself: Its antigen is currently unknown.

Caucasian, healthy and from Russia, the donors were aged between 6 and 90. They isolated at least 6 million PBMCs from each sample. Primers used in a second PCR of roughly 6 to 11 cycles were a sample-barcoded 5' primer and a J-beta primer mix. TCRdb processed the 5' RACE reads anew with MiXCR; each CDR3 protein has one entry. This table holds approximately 1,000,000 distinct CDR3 sequences, more than 30% found once. Findings and limits, study-wide: When set beside aged donors, long-lived donors presented more naive CD4+ cells and higher diversity. With unsorted PBMCs, a conclusive comparison of naive versus antigen-experienced cells was not possible.

The sample taken for sequencing was blood. This TCR came from a man between 18 and 29 years old in good health. The chain has TRBV27 and TRBJ1-1; possibly TRBD1 for D (5 bases). The CDR3 DNA follows: TGTGCCAGCAGTTCCCCCGGGTCCGCGGGGGTCACTGAAGCTTTCTTT. This sequence encodes CASSSPGSAGVTEAFF.